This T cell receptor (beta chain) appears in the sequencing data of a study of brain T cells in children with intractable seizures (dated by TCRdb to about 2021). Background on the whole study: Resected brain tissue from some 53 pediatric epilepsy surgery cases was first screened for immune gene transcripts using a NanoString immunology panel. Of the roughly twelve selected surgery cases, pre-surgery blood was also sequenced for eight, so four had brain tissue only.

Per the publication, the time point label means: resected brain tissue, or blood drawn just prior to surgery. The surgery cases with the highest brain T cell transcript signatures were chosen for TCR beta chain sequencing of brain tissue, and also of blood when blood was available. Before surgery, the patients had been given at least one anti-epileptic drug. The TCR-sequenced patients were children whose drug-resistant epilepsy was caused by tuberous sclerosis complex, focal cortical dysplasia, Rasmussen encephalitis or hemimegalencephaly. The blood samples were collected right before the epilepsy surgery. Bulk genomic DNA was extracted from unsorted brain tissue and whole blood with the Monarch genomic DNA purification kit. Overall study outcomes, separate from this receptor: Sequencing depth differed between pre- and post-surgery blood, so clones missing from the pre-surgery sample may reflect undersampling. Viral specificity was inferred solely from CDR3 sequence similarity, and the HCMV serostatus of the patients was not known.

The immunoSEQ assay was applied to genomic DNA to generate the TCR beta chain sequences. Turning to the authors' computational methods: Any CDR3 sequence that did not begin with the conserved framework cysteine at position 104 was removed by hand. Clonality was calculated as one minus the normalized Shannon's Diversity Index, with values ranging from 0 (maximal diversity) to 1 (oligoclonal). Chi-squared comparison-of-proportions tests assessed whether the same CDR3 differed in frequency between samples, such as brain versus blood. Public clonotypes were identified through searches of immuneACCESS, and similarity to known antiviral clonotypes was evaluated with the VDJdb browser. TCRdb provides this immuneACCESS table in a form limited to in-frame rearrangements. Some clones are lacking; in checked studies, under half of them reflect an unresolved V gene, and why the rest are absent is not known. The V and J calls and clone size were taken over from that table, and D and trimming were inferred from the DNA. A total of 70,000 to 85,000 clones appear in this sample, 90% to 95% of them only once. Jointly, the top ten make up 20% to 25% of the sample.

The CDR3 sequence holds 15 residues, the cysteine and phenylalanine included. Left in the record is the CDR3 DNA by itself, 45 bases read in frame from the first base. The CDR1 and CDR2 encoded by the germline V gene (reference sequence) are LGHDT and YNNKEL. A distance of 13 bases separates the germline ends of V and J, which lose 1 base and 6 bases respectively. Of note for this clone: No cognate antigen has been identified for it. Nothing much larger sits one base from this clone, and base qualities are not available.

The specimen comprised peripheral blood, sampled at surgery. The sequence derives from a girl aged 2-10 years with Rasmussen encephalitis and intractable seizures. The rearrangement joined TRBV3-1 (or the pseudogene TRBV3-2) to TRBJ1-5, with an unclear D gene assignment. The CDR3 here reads CASSQGADPGQPQHF. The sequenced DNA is TGTGCCAGCAGCCAAGGCGCAGATCCGGGTCAGCCCCAGCATTTT.